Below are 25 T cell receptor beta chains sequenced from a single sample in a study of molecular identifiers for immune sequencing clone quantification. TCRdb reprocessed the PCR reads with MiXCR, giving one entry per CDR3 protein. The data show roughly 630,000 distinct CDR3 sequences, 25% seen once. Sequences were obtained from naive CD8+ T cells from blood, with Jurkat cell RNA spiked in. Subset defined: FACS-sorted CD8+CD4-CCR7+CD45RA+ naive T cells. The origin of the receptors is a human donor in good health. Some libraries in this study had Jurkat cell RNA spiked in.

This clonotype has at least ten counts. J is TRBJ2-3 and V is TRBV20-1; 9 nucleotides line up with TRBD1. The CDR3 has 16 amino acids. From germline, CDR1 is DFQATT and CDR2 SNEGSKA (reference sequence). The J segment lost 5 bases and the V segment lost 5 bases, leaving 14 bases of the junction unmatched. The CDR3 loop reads CSAGEPGQGFLDTQYF. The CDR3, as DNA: TGCAGTGCTGGCGAACCGGGACAGGGTTTTTTAGATACGCAGTATTTT.

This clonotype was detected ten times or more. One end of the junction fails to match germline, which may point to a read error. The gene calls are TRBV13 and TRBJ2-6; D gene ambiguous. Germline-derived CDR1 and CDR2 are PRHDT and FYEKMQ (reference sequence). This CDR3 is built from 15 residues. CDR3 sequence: CASSLGYSGANVLTF. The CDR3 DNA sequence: TGTGCCAGCAGCCTAGGGTACTCTGGGGCCAACGTCCTGACTTTC.

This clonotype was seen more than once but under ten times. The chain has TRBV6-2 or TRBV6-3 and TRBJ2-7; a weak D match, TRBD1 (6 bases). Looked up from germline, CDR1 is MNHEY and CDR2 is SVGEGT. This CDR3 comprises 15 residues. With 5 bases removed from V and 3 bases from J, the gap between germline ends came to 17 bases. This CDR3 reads CASSPTSQGRYEQYF. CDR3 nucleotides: TGTGCCAGCAGTCCCACCAGCCAGGGGCGCTACGAGCAGTACTTC.

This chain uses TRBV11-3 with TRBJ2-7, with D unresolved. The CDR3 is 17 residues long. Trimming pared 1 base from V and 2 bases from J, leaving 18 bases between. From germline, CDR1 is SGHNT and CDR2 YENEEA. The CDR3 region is CASSLAGSAGGTYEQYF. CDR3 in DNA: TGTGCCAGCAGCTTAGCTGGTTCGGCAGGTGGGACCTACGAGCAGTACTTC. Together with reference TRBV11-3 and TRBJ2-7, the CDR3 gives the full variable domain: EAGVVQSPRYKIIEKKQPVAFWCNPISGHNTLYWYLQNLGQGPELLIRYENEEAVDDSQLPKDRFSAERLKGVDSTLKIQPAELGDSAVYLCASSLAGSAGGTYEQYFGPGTRLTVT.

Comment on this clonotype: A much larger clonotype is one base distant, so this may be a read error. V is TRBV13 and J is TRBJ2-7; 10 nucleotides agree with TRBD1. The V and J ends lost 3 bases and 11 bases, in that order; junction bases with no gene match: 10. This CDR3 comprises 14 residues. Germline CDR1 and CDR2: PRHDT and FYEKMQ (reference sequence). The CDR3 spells CASSLGQGTGEEYF. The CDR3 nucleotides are TGTGCCAGCAGCTTGGGACAGGGGACGGGGGAGGAGTACTTC.

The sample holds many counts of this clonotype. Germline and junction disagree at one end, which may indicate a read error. The CDR3, as DNA: TGCGCCAGCAGCACGAGGGGGACACCAACCTGGTTC. Its translation: CASSTRGTPTWF. V usage is TRBV10-2 and J usage is TRBJ2-7; possible D gene TRBD1, 6 bases. The CDR3 contains 12 residues. Germline V CDR1 and CDR2: WSHSY, SAAADI.

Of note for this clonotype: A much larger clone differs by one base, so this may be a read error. The CDR3 loop is CASSLDSNTQYF. As DNA, the CDR3 is TGTGCCAGCAGTTTGGATTCAAATACGCAGTATTTT. The rearrangement uses TRBV28 and TRBJ2-3, with D uncertain. Germline V gene data show CDR1 as MDHEN and CDR2 as SYDVKM. The CDR3 extends over 12 amino acids. V was cut by 3 bases and J by 7 bases, with 8 bases left in between.

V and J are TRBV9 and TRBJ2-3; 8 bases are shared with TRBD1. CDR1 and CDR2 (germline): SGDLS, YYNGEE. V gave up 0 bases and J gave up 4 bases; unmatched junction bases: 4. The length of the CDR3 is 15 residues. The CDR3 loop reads CASSVVQGVADTQYF. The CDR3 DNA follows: TGTGCCAGCAGCGTAGTACAGGGGGTCGCAGATACGCAGTATTTT.

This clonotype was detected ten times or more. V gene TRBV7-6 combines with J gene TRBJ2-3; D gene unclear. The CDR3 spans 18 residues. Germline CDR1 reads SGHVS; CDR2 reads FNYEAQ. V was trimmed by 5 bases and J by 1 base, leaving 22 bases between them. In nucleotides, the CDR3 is TGTGCCAGCAGCCCACTAATCTCCACTTCCCGCCGCACAGATACGCAGTATTTT. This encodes CASSPLISTSRRTDTQYF.

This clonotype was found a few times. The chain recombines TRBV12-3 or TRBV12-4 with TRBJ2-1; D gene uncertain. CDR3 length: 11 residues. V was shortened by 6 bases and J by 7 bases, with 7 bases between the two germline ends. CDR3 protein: CASRRANEQFF. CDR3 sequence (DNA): TGTGCCAGCAGACGCGCGAATGAGCAGTTCTTC.

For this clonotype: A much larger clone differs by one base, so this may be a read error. CDR3 sequence: CASSQVLARVNEQYF. In DNA form, the CDR3 reads TGTGCCAGCAGCCAAGTACTAGCGAGAGTAAACGAGCAGTACTTC. This chain connects TRBV14 to TRBJ2-7; TRBD2 aligns across 7 bases. This CDR3 is built from 15 residues. V trimming: 1 base; J trimming: 5 bases; junction bases outside the gene matches: 8. Germline-derived CDR1 and CDR2 are SGHDN and FVKESK.

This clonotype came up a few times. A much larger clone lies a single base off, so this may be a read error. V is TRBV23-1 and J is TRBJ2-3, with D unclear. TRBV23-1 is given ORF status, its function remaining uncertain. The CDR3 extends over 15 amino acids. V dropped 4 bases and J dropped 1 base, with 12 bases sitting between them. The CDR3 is CASSPFCSGTDTQYF. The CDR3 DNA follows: TGCGCCAGCAGTCCTTTTTGTTCGGGCACAGATACGCAGTATTTT.

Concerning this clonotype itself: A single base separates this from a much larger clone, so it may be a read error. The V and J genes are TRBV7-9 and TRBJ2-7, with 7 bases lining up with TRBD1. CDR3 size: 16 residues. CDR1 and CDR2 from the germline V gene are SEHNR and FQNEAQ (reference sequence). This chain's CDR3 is CASSPAIGTDRREQHF. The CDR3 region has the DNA TGTGCCAGCAGCCCCGCGATCGGGACAGACCGTCGAGAGCAGCACTTC.

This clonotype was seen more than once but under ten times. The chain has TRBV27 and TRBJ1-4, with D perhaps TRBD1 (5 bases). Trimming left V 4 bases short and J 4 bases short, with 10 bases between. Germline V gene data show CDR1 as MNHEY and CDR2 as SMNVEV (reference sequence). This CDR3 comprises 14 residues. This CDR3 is CASSSWGVNEKLFF. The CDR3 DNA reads TGTGCCAGCAGTTCGTGGGGGGTTAATGAAAAACTGTTTTTT.

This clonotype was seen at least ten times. The CDR3 DNA reads as TGTGCCAGCAGTGGTGACTGGACTAGCGGGAGGGGCACAGATACGCAGTATTTT. It codes for CASSGDWTSGRGTDTQYF. The chain employs TRBV2 and TRBJ2-3; TRBD2 agrees at 15 bases. This CDR3 has 18 residues. Germline CDR1 SNHLY, CDR2 FYNNEI. V dropped 4 bases and J dropped 1; count of bases not matched to a gene: 6.

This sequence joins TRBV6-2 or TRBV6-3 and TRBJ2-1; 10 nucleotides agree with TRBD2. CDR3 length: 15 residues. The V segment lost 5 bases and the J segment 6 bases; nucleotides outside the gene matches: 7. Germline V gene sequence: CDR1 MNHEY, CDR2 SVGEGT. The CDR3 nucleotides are TGTGCCAGCAGTGTTCTAGCGGGAGTAAGCAATGAGCAGTTCTTC. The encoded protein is CASSVLAGVSNEQFF.

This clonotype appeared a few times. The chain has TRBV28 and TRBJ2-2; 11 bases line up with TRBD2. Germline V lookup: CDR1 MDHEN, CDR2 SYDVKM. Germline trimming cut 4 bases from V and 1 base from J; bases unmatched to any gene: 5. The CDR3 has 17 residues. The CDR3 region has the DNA TGTGCCAGCAGTTGGGGACTAGCGGAGATGAACACCGGGGAGCTGTTTTTT. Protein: CASSWGLAEMNTGELFF.

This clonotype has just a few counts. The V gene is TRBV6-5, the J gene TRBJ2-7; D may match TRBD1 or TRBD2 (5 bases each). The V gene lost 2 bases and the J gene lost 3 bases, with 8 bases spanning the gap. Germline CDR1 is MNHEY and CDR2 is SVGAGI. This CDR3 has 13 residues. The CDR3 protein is CASSYGDLYEQYF. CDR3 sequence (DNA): TGTGCCAGCAGTTACGGGGACCTCTACGAGCAGTACTTC.

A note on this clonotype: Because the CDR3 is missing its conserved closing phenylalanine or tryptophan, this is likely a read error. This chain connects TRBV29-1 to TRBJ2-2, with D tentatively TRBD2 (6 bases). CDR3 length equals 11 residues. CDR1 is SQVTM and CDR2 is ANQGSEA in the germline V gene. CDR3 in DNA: TGCAGCGTTGGTGACACCGGGGGGCTGTTTATT. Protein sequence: CSVGDTGGLFI.

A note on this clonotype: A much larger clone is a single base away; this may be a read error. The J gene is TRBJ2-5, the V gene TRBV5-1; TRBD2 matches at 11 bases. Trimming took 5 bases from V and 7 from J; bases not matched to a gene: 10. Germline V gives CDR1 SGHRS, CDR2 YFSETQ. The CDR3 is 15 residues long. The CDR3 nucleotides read TGCGCCAGCAGTATGGCTAGCGGGGGGTTCGGGACCCAGTACTTC. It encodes CASSMASGGFGTQYF.

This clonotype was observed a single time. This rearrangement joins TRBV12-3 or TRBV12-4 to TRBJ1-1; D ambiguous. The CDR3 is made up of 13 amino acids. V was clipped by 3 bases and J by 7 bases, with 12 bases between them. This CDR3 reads CASSFGELSEAFF. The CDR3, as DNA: TGTGCCAGCAGTTTCGGGGAGTTGAGTGAAGCTTTCTTT.

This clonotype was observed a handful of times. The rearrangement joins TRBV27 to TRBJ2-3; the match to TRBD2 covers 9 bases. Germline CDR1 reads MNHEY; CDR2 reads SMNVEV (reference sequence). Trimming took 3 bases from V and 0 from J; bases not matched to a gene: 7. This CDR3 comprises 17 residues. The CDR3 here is CASSFSGLALSTDTQYF. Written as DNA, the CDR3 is TGTGCCAGCAGTTTCTCCGGACTAGCGTTAAGCACAGATACGCAGTATTTT.

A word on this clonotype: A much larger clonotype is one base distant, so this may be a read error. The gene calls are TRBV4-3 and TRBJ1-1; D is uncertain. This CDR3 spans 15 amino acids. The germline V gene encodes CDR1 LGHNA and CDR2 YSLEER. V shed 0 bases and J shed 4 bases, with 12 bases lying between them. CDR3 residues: CASSQDTKGCTEAFF. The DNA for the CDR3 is TGCGCCAGCAGCCAAGATACGAAAGGGTGCACTGAAGCTTTCTTT.

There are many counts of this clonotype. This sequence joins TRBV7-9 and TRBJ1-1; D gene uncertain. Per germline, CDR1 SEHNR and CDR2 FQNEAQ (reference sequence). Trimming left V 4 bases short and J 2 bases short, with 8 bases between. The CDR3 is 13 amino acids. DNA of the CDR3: TGTGCCAGCAGCTCACCAACCAACACTGAAGCTTTCTTT. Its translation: CASSSPTNTEAFF.

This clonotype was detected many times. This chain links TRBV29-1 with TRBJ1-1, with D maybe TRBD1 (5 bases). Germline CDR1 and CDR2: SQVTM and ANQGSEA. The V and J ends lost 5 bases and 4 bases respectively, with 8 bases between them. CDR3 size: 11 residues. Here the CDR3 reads CSVPGGTEAFF. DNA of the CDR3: TGCAGCGTTCCTGGGGGCACTGAAGCTTTCTTT.